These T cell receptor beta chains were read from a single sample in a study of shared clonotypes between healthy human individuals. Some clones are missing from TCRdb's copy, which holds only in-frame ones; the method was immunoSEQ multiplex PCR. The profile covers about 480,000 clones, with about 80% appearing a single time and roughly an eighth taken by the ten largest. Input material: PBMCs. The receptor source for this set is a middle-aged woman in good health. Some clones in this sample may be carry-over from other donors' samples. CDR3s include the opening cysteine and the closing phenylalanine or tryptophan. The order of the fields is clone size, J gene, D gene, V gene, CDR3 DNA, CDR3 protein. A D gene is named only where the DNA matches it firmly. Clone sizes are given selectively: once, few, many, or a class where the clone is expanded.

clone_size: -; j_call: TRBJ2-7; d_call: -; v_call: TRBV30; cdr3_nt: TGTGCCTGGAGTGTACGTGGCAGGGGCTACGAGCAGTACTTC; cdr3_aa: CAWSVRGRGYEQYF
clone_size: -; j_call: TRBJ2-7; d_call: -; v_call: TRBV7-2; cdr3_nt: TGTGCCAGCAGCCCTTCGGTGAGCGCCGGAAACTACGAGCAGTACTTC; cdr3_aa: CASSPSVSAGNYEQYF
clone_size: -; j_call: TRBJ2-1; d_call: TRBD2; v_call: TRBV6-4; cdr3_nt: TGTGCCAGCAGTGAACTAGCGGGAGGGCCCGATGAGCAGTTCTTC; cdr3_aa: CASSELAGGPDEQFF
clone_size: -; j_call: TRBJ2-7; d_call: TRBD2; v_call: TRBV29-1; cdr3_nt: TGCAGCGTGGAGGGTCTAGCGGGAGGGCCCAACGAGCAGTACTTC; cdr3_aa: CSVEGLAGGPNEQYF
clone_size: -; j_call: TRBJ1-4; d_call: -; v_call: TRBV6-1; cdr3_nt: TGTGCCAGCAGTGTCGACAGGCCTGGGAATGAAAAACTGTTTTTT; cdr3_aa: CASSVDRPGNEKLFF
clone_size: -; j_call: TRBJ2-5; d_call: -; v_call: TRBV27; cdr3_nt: TGTGCCAGCAGTCGAACTAAGACTCCAGGGACACCGGGAGAGACCCAGTACTTC; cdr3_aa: CASSRTKTPGTPGETQYF
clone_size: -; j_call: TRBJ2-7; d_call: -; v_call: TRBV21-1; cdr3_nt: TGTGCCAGCAGCACCAGTGACAGGCCGTACGGTTACGAGCAGTACTTC; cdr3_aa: CASSTSDRPYGYEQYF
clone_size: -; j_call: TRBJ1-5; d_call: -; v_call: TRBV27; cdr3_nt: TGTGCCAGCAAACCTGACAGTACATATTCCTTGCATTTT; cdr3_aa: CASKPDSTYSLHF
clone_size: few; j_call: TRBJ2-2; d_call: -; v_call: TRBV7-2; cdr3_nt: TGTGCCAGCAGCTTCAAGGGGTCAGGCGGGGAGCTGTTTTTT; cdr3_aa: CASSFKGSGGELFF
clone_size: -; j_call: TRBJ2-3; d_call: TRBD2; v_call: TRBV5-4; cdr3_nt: TGTGCCAGCAGCCCCCAGAGCGGGGGCTCAGATACGCAGTATTTT; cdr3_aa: CASSPQSGGSDTQYF
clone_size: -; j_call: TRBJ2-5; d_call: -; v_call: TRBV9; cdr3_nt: TGTGCCAGCAGCGTAGGGATGCGTGAGACCCAGTACTTC; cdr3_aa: CASSVGMRETQYF
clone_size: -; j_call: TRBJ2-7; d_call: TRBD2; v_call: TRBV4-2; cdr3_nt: TGTGCCAGCAGCCAAGATTTTACGGGAGGCTTCTACGAGCAGTACTTC; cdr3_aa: CASSQDFTGGFYEQYF
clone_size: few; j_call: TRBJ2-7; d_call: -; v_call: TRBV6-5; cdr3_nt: TGTGCCAGCAGTGTACGCGGCTACGAGCAGTACTTC; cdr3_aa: CASSVRGYEQYF
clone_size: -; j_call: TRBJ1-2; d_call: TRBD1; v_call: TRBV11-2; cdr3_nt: TGTGCCAGCAGCTTTGAGCTGGGACAGGGGGCGGGTGGCTACACCTTC; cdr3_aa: CASSFELGQGAGGYTF
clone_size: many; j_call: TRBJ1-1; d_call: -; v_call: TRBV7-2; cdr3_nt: TGTGCCAGCAGCTTAGCGGGCAGGCTGAACACTGAAGCTTTCTTT; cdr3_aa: CASSLAGRLNTEAFF
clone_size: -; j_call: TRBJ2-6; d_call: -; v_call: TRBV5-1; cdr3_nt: TGCGCCAGCAGCCCACAGGGTGTTGGGGCCAACGTCCTGACTTTC; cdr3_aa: CASSPQGVGANVLTF
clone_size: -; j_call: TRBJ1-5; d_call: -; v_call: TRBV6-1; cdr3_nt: TGTGCCAGCAGGGGGGGACGGGCAGGCAATCAGCCCCAGCATTTT; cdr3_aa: CASRGGRAGNQPQHF
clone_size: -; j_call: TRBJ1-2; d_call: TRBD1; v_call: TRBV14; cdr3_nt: TGTGCCAGCAGCCAAGGACAGGGGGAGGTGGATGGCTACACCTTC; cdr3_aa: CASSQGQGEVDGYTF
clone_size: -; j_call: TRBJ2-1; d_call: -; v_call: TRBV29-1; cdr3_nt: TGCAGCGTTTCAAAACCCAGGGTAAACAATGAGCAGTTCTTC; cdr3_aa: CSVSKPRVNNEQFF
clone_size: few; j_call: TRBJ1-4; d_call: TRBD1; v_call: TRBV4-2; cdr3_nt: TGTGCCAGCAGCCAACCGGGACAGGATAATGAAAAACTGTTTTTT; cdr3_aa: CASSQPGQDNEKLFF
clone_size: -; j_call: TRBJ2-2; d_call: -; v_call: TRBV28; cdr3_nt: TGTGCCAGCAGTTTAGGGATAGTGACCGGGGAGCTGTTTTTT; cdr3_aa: CASSLGIVTGELFF
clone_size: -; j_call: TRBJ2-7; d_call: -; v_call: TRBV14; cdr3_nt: TGTGCCAGCAGCCAAGGCAGGGTGCGGGAGCAGTACTTC; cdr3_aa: CASSQGRVREQYF
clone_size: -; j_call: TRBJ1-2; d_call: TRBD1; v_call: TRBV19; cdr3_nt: TGTGCCAGTAGTACCGCTGACAGGGTCGGCGGCTACACCTTC; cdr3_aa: CASSTADRVGGYTF
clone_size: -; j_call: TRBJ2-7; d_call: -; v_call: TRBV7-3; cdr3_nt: TGTGCCAGCAGCCCTGGCCGGGCCTCCTACGAGCAGTACTTC; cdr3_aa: CASSPGRASYEQYF
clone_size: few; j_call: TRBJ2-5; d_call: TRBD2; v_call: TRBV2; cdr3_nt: TGTGCCAGCAGTATACTAGCGGGAGCCCCGGGGACCCAGTACTTC; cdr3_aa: CASSILAGAPGTQYF
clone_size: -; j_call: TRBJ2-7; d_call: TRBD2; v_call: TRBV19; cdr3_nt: TGTGCCAGTAGCCCCCCCCCTCAAGCGGGAAGCTACGAGCAGTACTTC; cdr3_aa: CASSPPPQAGSYEQYF
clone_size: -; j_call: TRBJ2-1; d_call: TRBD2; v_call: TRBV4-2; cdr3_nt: TGTGCCAGCAGCCAAGACGCTAGCGGAGACAATGAGCAGTTCTTC; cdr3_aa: CASSQDASGDNEQFF
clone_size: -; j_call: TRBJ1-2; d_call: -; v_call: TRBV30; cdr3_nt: TGTGCCTGGAGTGTAAATGTCGGCAGCAAATCCTATGGCTACACCTTC; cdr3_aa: CAWSVNVGSKSYGYTF
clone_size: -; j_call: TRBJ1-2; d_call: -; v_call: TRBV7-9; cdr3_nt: TGTGCCAGCAGGTCCCAGGAAAGCCGGTTCACCTTC; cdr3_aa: CASRSQESRFTF
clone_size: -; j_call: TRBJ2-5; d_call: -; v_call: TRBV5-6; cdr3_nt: TGTGCCAGCAGCTTGTTATCTACGGAGACCCAGTACTTC; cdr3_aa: CASSLLSTETQYF
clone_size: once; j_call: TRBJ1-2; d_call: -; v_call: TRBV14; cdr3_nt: TGTGCCAGCAGCCCTGGGCCGAACTATGGCTACACCTTC; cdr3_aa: CASSPGPNYGYTF
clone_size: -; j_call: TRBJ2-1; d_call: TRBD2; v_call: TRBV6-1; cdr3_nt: TGTGCCAGCAGTGGACTAGCATCCTCCTACAATGAGCAGTTCTTC; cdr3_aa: CASSGLASSYNEQFF
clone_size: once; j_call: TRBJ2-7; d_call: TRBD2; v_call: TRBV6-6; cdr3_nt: TGTGCCAGCAGTTACGGGGCTAGCGGAACCTACGAGCAGTACTTC; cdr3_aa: CASSYGASGTYEQYF
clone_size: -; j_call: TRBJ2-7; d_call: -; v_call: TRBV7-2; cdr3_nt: TGTGCCAGCAGCTTAGTCCCGAGGGGCCGCGAGCAGTACTTC; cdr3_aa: CASSLVPRGREQYF
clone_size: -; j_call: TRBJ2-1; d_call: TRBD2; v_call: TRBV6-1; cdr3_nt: TGTGCCAGCAGTCTAGCGGGAGAGTCCTACAATGAGCAGTTCTTC; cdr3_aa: CASSLAGESYNEQFF
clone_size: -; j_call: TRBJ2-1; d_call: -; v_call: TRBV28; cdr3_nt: TGTGCCAGCAGTTTGGTGGCTTTCCATGAGCAGTTCTTC; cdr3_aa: CASSLVAFHEQFF
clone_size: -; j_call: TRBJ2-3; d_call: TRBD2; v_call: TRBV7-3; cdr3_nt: TGTGCCAGCAGCCCCGGGACTAGCGGGAGAGATACGCAGTATTTT; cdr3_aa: CASSPGTSGRDTQYF
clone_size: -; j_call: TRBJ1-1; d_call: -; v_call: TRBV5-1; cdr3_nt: TGCGCCAGCAGCAAACAAGGGGAGATTGAAGCTTTCTTT; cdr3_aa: CASSKQGEIEAFF
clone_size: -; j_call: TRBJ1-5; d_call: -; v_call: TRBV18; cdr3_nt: TGTGCCAGCTCACCGGAGCAAACGAGTCAGCCCCAGCATTTT; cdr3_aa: CASSPEQTSQPQHF
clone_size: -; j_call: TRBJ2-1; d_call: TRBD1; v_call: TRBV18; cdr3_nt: TGTGCCAGCTCCCTCAGGGGGCTAGCGAAATACAATGAGCAGTTCTTC; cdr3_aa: CASSLRGLAKYNEQFF
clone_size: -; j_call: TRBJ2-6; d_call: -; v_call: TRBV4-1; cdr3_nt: TGCGCCAGCAGCCATTTAGCTGGTGGGGCCAACGTCCTGACTTTC; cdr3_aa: CASSHLAGGANVLTF
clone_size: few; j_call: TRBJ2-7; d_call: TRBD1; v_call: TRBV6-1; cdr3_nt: TGTGCCAGCAGCGCTAACCGACAGGGCTACGAGCAGTACTTC; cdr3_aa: CASSANRQGYEQYF
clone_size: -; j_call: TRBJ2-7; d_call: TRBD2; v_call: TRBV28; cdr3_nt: TGTGCCAGCAGGACCGGGACTAGCAGCGAGCAGTACTTC; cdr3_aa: CASRTGTSSEQYF
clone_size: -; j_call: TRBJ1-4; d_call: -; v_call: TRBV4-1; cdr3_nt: TGCGCCAGCAGCCATGGACACACAACTAATGAAAAACTGTTTTTT; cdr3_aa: CASSHGHTTNEKLFF
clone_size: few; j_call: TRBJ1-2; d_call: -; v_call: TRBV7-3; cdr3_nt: TGTGCCAGCAGCCCCCGGGCAGGGGTCGGGGACGGCTACACCTTC; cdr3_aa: CASSPRAGVGDGYTF